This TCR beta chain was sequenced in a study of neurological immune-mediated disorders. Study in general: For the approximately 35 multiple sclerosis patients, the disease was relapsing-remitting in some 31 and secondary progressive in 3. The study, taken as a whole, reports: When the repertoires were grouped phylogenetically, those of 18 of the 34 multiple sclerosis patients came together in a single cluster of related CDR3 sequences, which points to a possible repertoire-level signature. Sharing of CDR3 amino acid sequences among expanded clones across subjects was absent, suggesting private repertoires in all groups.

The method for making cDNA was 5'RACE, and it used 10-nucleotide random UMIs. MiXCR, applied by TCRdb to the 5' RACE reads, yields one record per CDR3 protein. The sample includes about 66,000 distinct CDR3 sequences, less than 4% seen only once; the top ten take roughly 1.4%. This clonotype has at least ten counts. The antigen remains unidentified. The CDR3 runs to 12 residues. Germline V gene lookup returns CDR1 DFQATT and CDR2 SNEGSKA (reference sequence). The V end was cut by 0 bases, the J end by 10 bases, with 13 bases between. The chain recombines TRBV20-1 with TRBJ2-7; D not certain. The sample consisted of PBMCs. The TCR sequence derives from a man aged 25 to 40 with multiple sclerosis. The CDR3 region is CSAREGEVLQYF. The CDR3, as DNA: TGCAGTGCTAGAGAGGGCGAGGTTCTACAGTACTTC.